These T cell receptor beta chains were read from a single sample in a study of blood T cells in healthy people across ages. Each CDR3 protein gets one entry after TCRdb re-called the 5' RACE reads with MiXCR. The table lists about 400,000 distinct CDR3 sequences, 52% of them singletons. Specimen: blood. The receptors were sampled from a man in his fifties or sixties in good health. The CDR3 runs from the conserved cysteine through the conserved F or W. Each record gives: V gene, CDR3 length, clone size, J gene, CDR3 protein. Rows may omit the clone size; those that give it use once, few, many or a size class.

V: TRBV20-1; length: 15; size: -; J: TRBJ2-7; CDR3: CSATNLAGSSYEQYF
V: TRBV29-1; length: 13; size: -; J: TRBJ2-6; CDR3: CSVDSAGANVLTF
V: TRBV24-1; length: 14; size: -; J: TRBJ1-5; CDR3: CATSDLSQNQPQHF
V: TRBV15; length: 14; size: -; J: TRBJ2-5; CDR3: CATSARTGQETQYF
V: TRBV12-3/TRBV12-4; length: 13; size: once; J: TRBJ2-7; CDR3: CASTNTKYDEQYF
V: TRBV20-1; length: 15; size: few; J: TRBJ2-7; CDR3: CSALQGQRDPYEQYF
V: TRBV4-3; length: 18; size: once; J: TRBJ2-1; CDR3: CASSQERSGPRAGDEQFF
V: TRBV6-2/TRBV6-3; length: 12; size: -; J: TRBJ1-1; CDR3: CASFDRDTEAFF
V: TRBV7-2; length: 15; size: few; J: TRBJ2-5; CDR3: CASSLVGAEGETQYF
V: TRBV20-1; length: 12; size: many; J: TRBJ1-6; CDR3: CSARMGASPLHF
V: TRBV4-1; length: 18; size: -; J: TRBJ2-1; CDR3: CASSQDRTSGMAPHEQFF
V: TRBV20-1; length: 15; size: once; J: TRBJ2-7; CDR3: CSARDSTRGAYEQYF
V: TRBV27; length: 16; size: -; J: TRBJ2-4; CDR3: CASSFIGGQGTQGQYF
V: TRBV20-1; length: 17; size: -; J: TRBJ2-1; CDR3: CSARDTTTSGPFDEQFF